Each of the 18 T cell receptor beta chains below was sequenced from the same sample in a study of OX40 agonist ivuxolimab in advanced cancers. The method was immunoSEQ multiplex PCR; TCRdb's version includes in-frame clones alone and lacks a portion of them. The sample consists of 35,000 to 45,000 clones, 85% of them appearing once. The source material was CD4+ or CD8+ T cells sorted from blood, sampled in a trial of the OX40 agonist ivuxolimab. The receptors stem from an adult with an advanced solid tumor such as melanoma, head and neck, liver or kidney cancer.

V usage is TRBV18 and J usage is TRBJ2-1, with D possibly being TRBD2 (6 bases). V lost 0 bases and J lost 4, with 13 bases in between. Germline CDR1 reads KGHSH; CDR2 reads LQKENI. There are 16 residues in the CDR3. The CDR3 region is CASSPPPGVGYNEQFF. The CDR3 nucleotides read TGTGCCAGCTCACCACCGCCGGGAGTAGGATACAATGAGCAGTTCTTC.

V is TRBV30 and J is TRBJ2-1, with 12 bases aligning to TRBD2. CDR1 is GTSNPN and CDR2 is SVGIG in the germline V gene (reference sequence). The V gene end was trimmed by 4 bases and the J gene end by 9 bases; junction bases not matched to a gene: 10. This CDR3 has 15 amino acids. DNA of the CDR3: TGTGCCTGGACTCCTCTAGCGGGAGGGGGGGGTGAGCAGTTCTTC. Protein: CAWTPLAGGGGEQFF.

The count of this clone is one. This sequence joins TRBV19 and TRBJ1-6; D not certain. Germline loops: CDR1 LNHDA, CDR2 SQIVND (reference sequence). V lost 3 bases and J lost 4, with 10 bases in between. The CDR3 is 15 amino acids. In DNA, the CDR3 is TGTGCCAGTAGTATGGAATTGGGGTATAATTCACCCCTCCACTTT. Protein sequence: CASSMELGYNSPLHF.

The J gene is TRBJ1-1, the V gene TRBV11-3; weak D call: TRBD1 (5 bases). The CDR3 has 14 residues. Trimming pared 2 bases from V and 7 bases from J, leaving 14 bases between. Germline CDR1 is SGHNT and CDR2 is YENEEA. The CDR3 region has the DNA TGTGCCAGCAGCTTATACCAGGGAGGTGGTGAAGCTTTCTTT. The encoded protein is CASSLYQGGGEAFF.

The chain combines TRBV19 with TRBJ1-2, with TRBD1 matching 11 bases. Germline V gene lookup returns CDR1 LNHDA and CDR2 SQIVND (reference sequence). Trimming cost V 9 bases and J 0 bases; bases outside gene matches: 6. The CDR3 loop spans 15 amino acids. CDR3 protein: CASRPGQGANYGYTF. The CDR3 nucleotides read TGTGCCAGCAGGCCGGGACAGGGGGCTAACTATGGCTACACCTTC. The whole variable domain, filled in from reference TRBV19 and TRBJ1-2, reads DGGITQSPKYLFRKEGQNVTLSCEQNLNHDAMYWYRQDPGQGLRLIYYSQIVNDFQKGDIAEGYSVSREKKESFPLTVTSAQKNPTAFYLCASRPGQGANYGYTFGSGTRLTVV.

The chain employs TRBV6-1 and TRBJ2-2; 7 bases agree with TRBD2. Germline-derived CDR1 and CDR2 are MNHNS and SASEGT. V lost 4 bases, J lost 2 bases, and 16 bases stayed unmatched. The CDR3 contains 19 residues. The CDR3 reads CASSALTSFGYTNTGELFF. In DNA form, the CDR3 reads TGTGCCAGCAGTGCCCTGACTAGCTTTGGATACACTAACACCGGGGAGCTGTTTTTT.

The chain employs TRBV28 and TRBJ2-5, with D tentatively TRBD1 or TRBD2 (5 bases each). This CDR3 region has 13 residues. The germline V and J ends were trimmed by 9 bases and 5 bases, with 16 bases remaining between them. Germline V gene sequence: CDR1 MDHEN, CDR2 SYDVKM. CDR3 protein: CASRSGTGETQYF. For the CDR3, the DNA is TGTGCCAGTCGTTCAGGGACCGGGGAGACCCAGTACTTC.

Only a few counts were recorded for this clone. This chain links TRBV18 with TRBJ2-7, with 7 bases lining up with TRBD2. The ends lost 3 bases at V and 4 bases at J; junction bases unmatched: 9. This CDR3 has 15 residues. The germline V gene encodes CDR1 KGHSH and CDR2 LQKENI. This CDR3 reads CASSPQGGSSYEQYF. The CDR3 DNA sequence: TGTGCCAGCTCACCCCAAGGCGGGAGCTCATACGAGCAGTACTTC.

The rearrangement links TRBV7-9 to TRBJ2-2; tentatively, D is TRBD1 (5 bases). Germline values: CDR1 SEHNR, CDR2 FQNEAQ (reference sequence). The CDR3 totals 13 residues. V lost 4 bases to trimming and J lost 8 bases, with 11 bases between them. Here the CDR3 DNA reads TGTGCCAGCAGCTATGACAGTGGAGGGGAGCTGTTTTTT. It is translated as CASSYDSGGELFF.

The genes are TRBV30 and TRBJ1-6; TRBD1 matches at 9 bases. This CDR3 is built from 14 residues. The V and J ends lost 2 bases and 6 bases, in that order; junction bases with no gene match: 2. CDR1 is GTSNPN, CDR2 SVGIG, per germline (reference sequence). This CDR3 reads CAWSRDRVNSPLHF. CDR3 in DNA: TGTGCCTGGAGTCGGGACAGGGTTAATTCACCCCTCCACTTT.

V usage is TRBV18 and J usage is TRBJ1-2, with TRBD1 matching over 9 bases. V lost 5 bases, J lost 3 bases, and 4 bases stayed unmatched. Germline loops: CDR1 KGHSH, CDR2 LQKENI. CDR3 size: 14 residues. Here the CDR3 reads CASSGTGLDYGYTF. The CDR3 coding sequence is TGTGCCAGCTCAGGGACAGGGCTCGACTATGGCTACACCTTC.

The rearrangement uses TRBV7-9 and TRBJ2-3; D unclear. Germline CDR1 reads SEHNR; CDR2 reads FQNEAQ (reference sequence). V was cut by 4 bases and J by 2 bases, with 7 bases left in between. The CDR3 extends over 13 amino acids. For the CDR3, the DNA is TGTGCCAGCAGCTCACAGCTCACAGATACGCAGTATTTT. Protein product: CASSSQLTDTQYF.

This clone was picked up one time. This chain joins TRBV6-5 and TRBJ1-1; no clear D gene. The CDR3 is made up of 14 amino acids. Trimming took 2 bases from V and 5 from J, leaving 12 bases between them. Germline CDR1 is MNHEY and CDR2 is SVGAGI. CDR3 nucleotide sequence: TGTGCCAGCAGTTACCAGTTCCGCAGTACTGAAGCTTTCTTT. Its translation is CASSYQFRSTEAFF.

The genes are TRBV30 and TRBJ2-3, with D unresolved. Deletions cut 5 bases from V and 0 bases from J, with 6 bases between. This CDR3 contains 12 residues. Germline-derived CDR1 and CDR2 are GTSNPN and SVGIG (reference sequence). CDR3 nucleotides: TGTGCCTGGGGGATTAGCACAGATACGCAGTATTTT. Amino acid sequence: CAWGISTDTQYF.

V usage is TRBV19 and J usage is TRBJ2-7; possibly TRBD1 for D (6 bases). V was pared by 6 bases and J by 7 bases, with 13 bases between. The CDR3 totals 12 residues. Germline V gene lookup returns CDR1 LNHDA and CDR2 SQIVND (reference sequence). The CDR3 coding sequence is TGTGCCAGTAGCCTGACAGGTTTGGAGCAGTACTTC. It encodes CASSLTGLEQYF.

The chain has TRBV7-8 and TRBJ1-5; 8 positions match TRBD1. Germline V gene sequence: CDR1 SGHVS, CDR2 FQNEAQ. The V and J ends lost 1 base and 3 bases, in that order; junction bases with no gene match: 2. The CDR3 is made up of 15 amino acids. The CDR3 loop reads CASSLEGQVNQPQHF. For the CDR3, the DNA is TGTGCCAGCAGCTTAGAGGGACAGGTCAATCAGCCCCAGCATTTT.

V usage is TRBV18 and J usage is TRBJ1-2, with 7 bases identical to TRBD1. The germline V gene has CDR1 KGHSH and CDR2 LQKENI. Germline trimming cut 2 bases from V and 4 bases from J; bases unmatched to any gene: 7. This CDR3 is built from 15 residues. CDR3 sequence (DNA): TGTGCCAGCTCACCAGCGGGCAGGGGGGTCTATGGCTACACCTTC. Encoded protein: CASSPAGRGVYGYTF.

The chain carries TRBV4-1 and TRBJ2-1; 9 positions agree with TRBD2. V gave up 0 bases and J gave up 2 bases; unmatched junction bases: 5. CDR1 and CDR2 from the germline V gene are MGHRA and YSYEKL. CDR3 length: 17 residues. CDR3 coding DNA: TGCGCCAGCAGCCAAGATGTCCTAGCGGGGACCTACAATGAGCAGTTCTTC. Its protein is CASSQDVLAGTYNEQFF.